Listed here is a single T cell receptor (beta chain). This CDR3 spans 14 amino acids. Germline lookup yields CDR1 MDHEN and CDR2 SYDVKM. The V segment lost 5 bases and the J segment 4 bases; nucleotides outside the gene matches: 5. The data stem from a study of blood T cell repertoires in COVID-19. For the study at large: The origin of the acute and convalescent COVID-19 samples was the United States, Italy and Spain. Sample material is recorded as cDNA or gDNA derived from T cells, B-cell-depleted T cells, or PBMCs.

Here immunoSEQ multiplex PCR was the method, and the copy in TCRdb shows in-frame clones only, minus some. This sample has about 110,000 clones, with more than 70% found just once. Material for sequencing was peripheral blood. The rearrangement links TRBV28 to TRBJ1-5; the match to TRBD1 covers 7 bases. The sequence was collected from a woman in her seventies who had recovered from COVID-19. The CDR3 protein is CASSPIQGNQPQHF. CDR3 in DNA: TGTGCCAGCAGTCCGATACAGGGGAATCAGCCCCAGCATTTT. The complete variable domain, with remaining parts taken from reference TRBV28 and TRBJ1-5, reads DVKVTQSSRYLVKRTGEKVFLECVQDMDHENMFWYRQDPGLGLRLIYFSYDVKMKEKGDIPEGYSVSREKKERFSLILESASTNQTSMYLCASSPIQGNQPQHFGDGTRLSIL.